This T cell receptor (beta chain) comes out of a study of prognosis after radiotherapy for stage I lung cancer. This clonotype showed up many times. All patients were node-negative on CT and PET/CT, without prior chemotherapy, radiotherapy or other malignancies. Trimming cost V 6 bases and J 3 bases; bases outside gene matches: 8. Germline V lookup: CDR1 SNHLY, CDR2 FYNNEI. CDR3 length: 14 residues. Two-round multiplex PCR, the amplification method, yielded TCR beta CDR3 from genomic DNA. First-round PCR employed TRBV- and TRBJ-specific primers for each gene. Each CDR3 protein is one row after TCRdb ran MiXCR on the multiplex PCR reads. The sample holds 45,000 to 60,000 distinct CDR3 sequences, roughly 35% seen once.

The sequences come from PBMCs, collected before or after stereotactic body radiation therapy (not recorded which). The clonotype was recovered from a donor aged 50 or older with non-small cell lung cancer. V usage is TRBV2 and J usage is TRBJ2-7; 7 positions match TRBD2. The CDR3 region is CASSSFGGFYEQYF. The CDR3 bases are TGTGCCAGCAGCTCCTTCGGGGGGTTCTACGAGCAGTACTTC.